Sequencing of this TCR beta chain was carried out in a study of primary melanoma T cells and metastatic recurrence. Each patient's primary melanoma had been removed surgically, with risk of metastatic recurrence. Trimming shortened V by 7 bases and J by 4 bases, and 13 bases separated the two germline ends. From germline, CDR1 is SGHNT and CDR2 YENEEA. This CDR3 is 14 amino acids long. Method: immunoSEQ multiplex PCR; TCRdb's copy keeps in-frame clones and lacks some. The table includes 480 or so clones, under 90% detected once. The chain joins TRBV11-3 to TRBJ2-2, with no clear D. The sequence was collected from a human donor with melanoma. The sequenced sample consisted of melanoma tumor tissue. CDR3 DNA: TGTGCCAGCACCACTAAGCACCCCACCGGGGAGCTGTTTTTT. Residues: CASTTKHPTGELFF.